What follows is one T cell receptor beta chain and its context. These data come from a study of blood T cell repertoires in COVID-19. Study context: From the United States, Italy and Spain came samples of acute and convalescent COVID-19. T cells, B-cell-depleted T cells, or PBMCs supplied cDNA or gDNA.

The germline V gene has CDR1 SGHNT and CDR2 YYREEE (reference sequence). The CDR3 runs 12 residues. Trimming removed 4 bases from V and 6 bases from J, with 8 bases in between. In the authors' methods: The authors estimated nucleated cell counts from reference gene primer amplification. TCRdb keeps only in-frame clones here, not all; method: immunoSEQ multiplex PCR. V and J calls plus clone size are reproduced from that table; the DNA served to infer D and trimming. Of around 300,000 clones listed, approximately 83% were seen once; the top ten hold 2% to 2.5%. This receptor was obtained from a woman aged 30 to 39 who had recovered from COVID-19. This chain joins TRBV5-4 and TRBJ2-1; D ambiguous. Sequences were obtained from peripheral blood. The CDR3 bases are TGTGCCAGCAGCCTCGACTCCAATGAGCAGTTCTTC. This translates into CASSLDSNEQFF.